This passage covers 6 T cell receptor beta chains from one sample sequenced in a study of T cell clones after liver transplantation. These receptors have no identified antigens. Profiled with immunoSEQ multiplex PCR; TCRdb holds only in-frame clones, not every one. The sample lists about 6,000 clones, around 30% seen once, with under 5.5% in the top ten. Sequencing of dividing CFSE-low cells from the MLR defined alloreactive TCRbeta sequences. What was sequenced was CD4+ T cells from cultured PBMCs. All receptors derive from a human patient who received a liver transplant. Some of the T cells may derive from the graft donor.

The chain is built from TRBV5-1 and TRBJ2-1; D is unresolved. With 0 bases removed from V and 0 bases from J, the gap between germline ends came to 7 bases. The CDR3 loop spans 15 amino acids. Germline values: CDR1 SGHRS, CDR2 YFSETQ. The CDR3 protein is CASSLGGSSYNEQFF. The DNA of the CDR3 is TGCGCCAGCAGCTTGGGCGGTAGCTCCTACAATGAGCAGTTCTTC.

The gene calls are TRBV2 and TRBJ2-4, with D unresolved. V was shortened by 5 bases and J by 0 bases, with 14 bases between the two germline ends. This CDR3 has 16 residues. Germline V lookup: CDR1 SNHLY, CDR2 FYNNEI. As DNA, the CDR3 is TGTGCCAGCAGTCCACAGAGAACTCTAGCCAAAAACATTCAGTACTTC. Translated, it gives CASSPQRTLAKNIQYF.

This clone was recorded a few times. This rearrangement joins TRBV4-1 to TRBJ1-1; D is undetermined. The CDR3 consists of 14 residues. The V gene's germline CDR1 is MGHRA and CDR2 YSYEKL. Trimming left V 4 bases short and J 0 bases short, with 9 bases between. CDR3 in amino acids: CASSRNRVNTEAFF. In DNA form, the CDR3 reads TGCGCCAGCAGCCGGAACCGGGTGAACACTGAAGCTTTCTTT.

In its sample, this clone ranks as medium-sized (0.01 to 0.1%). The rearrangement links TRBV9 to TRBJ1-2; maybe TRBD1 (6 bases). CDR3 length: 15 amino acids. Trimming left V 0 bases short and J 5 bases short, with 14 bases between. In germline, CDR1 is SGDLS, CDR2 YYNGEE. Written as DNA, the CDR3 is TGTGCCAGCAGCGTAGGAGGGGGAGGACAATATGGCTACACCTTC. This gives the protein CASSVGGGGQYGYTF.

This rearrangement joins TRBV11-1 to TRBJ2-7, with a possible D match to TRBD2 (5 bases). V lost 2 bases and J lost 4, with 12 bases in between. The CDR3 length is 14 residues. Per the germline V gene, CDR1 is SGHAT and CDR2 is FQDESV (reference sequence). CDR3 nucleotide sequence: TGTGCCAGCAGCTTAATGACGGGGAGTTACGAGCAGTACTTC. Its protein is CASSLMTGSYEQYF.

This rearrangement joins TRBV4-2 to TRBJ2-1, with no clear D. The germline V gene encodes CDR1 LGHNA and CDR2 YNFKEQ. V lost 5 bases to trimming and J lost 0 bases, with 8 bases between them. This CDR3 region has 14 residues. The CDR3 coding sequence is TGTGCCAGCAGCTTGGGTAGCTCCTACAATGAGCAGTTCTTC. Residues: CASSLGSSYNEQFF.